Described below is a single TCR beta chain sequence and its context. Its target is not known. The data were obtained in a study of tumor-infiltrating lymphocytes in primary liver carcinoma. About the study: Donors underwent surgery for histopathologically diagnosed primary liver carcinoma. Tumors were stage T1-T3 N0M0, roughly 4.2 to 11 cm across.

TCR beta cDNA was made from 400 to 600 ng total RNA with a constant-region primer. ARM-PCR, slightly modified, supplied the TCR beta libraries through three nested multiplex PCR rounds. The two initial PCR rounds, about 9 cycles each, used TRBV1-TRBV30 forward and C-beta reverse primers. MiXCR was run by TCRdb on the multiplex PCR reads, yielding one entry per CDR3 protein. The sample lists fewer than 350,000 distinct CDR3 sequences; almost 65% were seen once. The study, taken as a whole, reports: Unsorted bulk samples meant CD4+ and CD8+ repertoires went uncompared. Less overlap was seen in tumor-adjacent and tumor-blood pairs than in tumor region pairs.

Unsorted whole blood supplied the RNA, and germline DNA was extracted too. Germline assignment: CDR1 SGHAT and CDR2 FQNNGV. The CDR3 is 16 residues long. J gave up 4 bases and V 5 bases, and 5 bases lay outside the gene matches. Sequenced input: peripheral blood. The receptor's source is a man in his forties or fifties with primary liver carcinoma and hepatitis B virus infection. The chain carries TRBV11-2 and TRBJ2-3, with 14 bases aligning to TRBD2. Here the CDR3 DNA reads TGTGCCAGCAGCCGGGGACTAGCGGGAGCAGCAGATACGCAGTATTTT. As protein: CASSRGLAGAADTQYF.